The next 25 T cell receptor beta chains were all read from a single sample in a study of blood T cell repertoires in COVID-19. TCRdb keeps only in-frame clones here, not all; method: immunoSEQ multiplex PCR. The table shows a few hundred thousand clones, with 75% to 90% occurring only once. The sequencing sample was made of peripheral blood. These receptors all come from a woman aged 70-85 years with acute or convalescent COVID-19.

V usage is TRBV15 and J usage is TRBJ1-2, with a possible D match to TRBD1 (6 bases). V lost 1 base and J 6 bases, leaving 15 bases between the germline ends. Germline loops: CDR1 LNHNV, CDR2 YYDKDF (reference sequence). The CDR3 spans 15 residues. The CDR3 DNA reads TGTGCCACCAGCAGAGCTATACAGGGTGGGAATGGCTACACCTTC. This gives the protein CATSRAIQGGNGYTF.

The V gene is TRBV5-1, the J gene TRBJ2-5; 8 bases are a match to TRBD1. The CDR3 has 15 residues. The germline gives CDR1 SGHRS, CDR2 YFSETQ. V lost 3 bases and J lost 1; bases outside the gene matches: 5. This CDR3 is CASSYTGQAQETQYF. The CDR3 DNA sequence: TGCGCCAGCAGCTACACGGGACAGGCCCAAGAGACCCAGTACTTC.

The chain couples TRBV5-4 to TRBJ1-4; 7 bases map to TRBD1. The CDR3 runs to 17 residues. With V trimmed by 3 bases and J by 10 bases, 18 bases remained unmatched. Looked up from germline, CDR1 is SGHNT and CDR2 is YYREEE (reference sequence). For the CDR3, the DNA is TGTGCCAGCAGCTCGGAGAGCGCCGGGACAGTCGGTGGAAAACTGTTTTTT. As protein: CASSSESAGTVGGKLFF. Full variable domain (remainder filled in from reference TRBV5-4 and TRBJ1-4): ETGVTQSPTHLIKTRGQQVTLRCSSQSGHNTVSWYQQALGQGPQFIFQYYREEENGRGNFPPRFSGLQFPNYSSELNVNALELDDSALYLCASSSESAGTVGGKLFFGSGTQLSVL.

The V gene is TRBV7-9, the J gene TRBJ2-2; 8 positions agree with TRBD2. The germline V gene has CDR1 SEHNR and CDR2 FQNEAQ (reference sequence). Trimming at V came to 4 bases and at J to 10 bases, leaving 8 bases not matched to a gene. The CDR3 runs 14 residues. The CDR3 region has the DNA TGTGCCAGCAGCTACCGGGGGGGTTTTACGGAGCTGTTTTTT. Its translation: CASSYRGGFTELFF.

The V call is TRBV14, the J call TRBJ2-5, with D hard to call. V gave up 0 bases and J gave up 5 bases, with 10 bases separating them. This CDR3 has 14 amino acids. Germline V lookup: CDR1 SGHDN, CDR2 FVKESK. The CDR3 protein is CASSQEITGETQYF. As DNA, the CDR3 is TGTGCCAGCAGCCAAGAGATTACCGGGGAGACCCAGTACTTC.

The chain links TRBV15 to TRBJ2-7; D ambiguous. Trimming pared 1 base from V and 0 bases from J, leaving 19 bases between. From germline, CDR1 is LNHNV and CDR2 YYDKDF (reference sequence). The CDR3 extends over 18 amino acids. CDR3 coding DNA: TGTGCCACCAGCAGAGCCGACATTATAGTTTATCGCTCCTACGAGCAGTACTTC. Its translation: CATSRADIIVYRSYEQYF.

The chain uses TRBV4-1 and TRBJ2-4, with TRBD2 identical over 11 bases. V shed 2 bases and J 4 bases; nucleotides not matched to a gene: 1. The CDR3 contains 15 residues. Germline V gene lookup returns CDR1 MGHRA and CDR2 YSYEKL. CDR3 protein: CASSQPSGGKNIQYF. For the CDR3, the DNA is TGCGCCAGCAGCCAACCTAGCGGGGGGAAAAACATTCAGTACTTC.

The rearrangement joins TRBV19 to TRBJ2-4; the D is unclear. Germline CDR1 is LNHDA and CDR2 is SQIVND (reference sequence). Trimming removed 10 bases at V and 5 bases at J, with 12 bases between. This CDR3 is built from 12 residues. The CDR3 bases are TGTGCCACCTCGCAGGTCGAAAACATTCAGTACTTC. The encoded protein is CATSQVENIQYF. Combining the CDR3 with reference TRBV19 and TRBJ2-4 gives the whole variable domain DGGITQSPKYLFRKEGQNVTLSCEQNLNHDAMYWYRQDPGQGLRLIYYSQIVNDFQKGDIAEGYSVSREKKESFPLTVTSAQKNPTAFYLCATSQVENIQYFGAGTRLSVL.

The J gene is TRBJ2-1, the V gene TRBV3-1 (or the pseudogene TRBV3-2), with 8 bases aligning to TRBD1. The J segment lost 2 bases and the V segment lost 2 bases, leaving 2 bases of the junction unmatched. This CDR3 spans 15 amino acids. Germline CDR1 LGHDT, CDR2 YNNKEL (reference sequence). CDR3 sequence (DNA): TGTGCCAGCAGCCAACAGACAGGGGCCTACAATGAGCAGTTCTTC. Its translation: CASSQQTGAYNEQFF.

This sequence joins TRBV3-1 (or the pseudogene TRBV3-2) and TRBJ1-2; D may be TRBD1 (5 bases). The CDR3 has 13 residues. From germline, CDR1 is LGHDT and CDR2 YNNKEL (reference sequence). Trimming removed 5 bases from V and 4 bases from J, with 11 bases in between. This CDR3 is CASSLDSSYGYTF. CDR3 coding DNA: TGTGCCAGCAGCTTAGACAGCTCCTATGGCTACACCTTC.

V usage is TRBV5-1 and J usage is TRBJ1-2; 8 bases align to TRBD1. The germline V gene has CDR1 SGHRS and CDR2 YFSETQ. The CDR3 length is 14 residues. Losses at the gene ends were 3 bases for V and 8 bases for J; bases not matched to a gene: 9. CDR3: CASSWRDRFSGYTF. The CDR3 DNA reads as TGCGCCAGCAGCTGGCGGGACAGGTTTAGCGGCTACACCTTC.

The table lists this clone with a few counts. CDR3 coding DNA: TGTGCCAGCAGCTTCCTACAGGGGGCTCCCAACGAGCAGTACTTC. Its protein is CASSFLQGAPNEQYF. The chain uses TRBV7-9 and TRBJ2-7, with 9 bases aligning to TRBD1. The trim removed 3 bases at V and 5 bases at J, leaving 8 bases unmatched. CDR3 length equals 15 residues. Germline-derived CDR1 and CDR2 are SEHNR and FQNEAQ (reference sequence).

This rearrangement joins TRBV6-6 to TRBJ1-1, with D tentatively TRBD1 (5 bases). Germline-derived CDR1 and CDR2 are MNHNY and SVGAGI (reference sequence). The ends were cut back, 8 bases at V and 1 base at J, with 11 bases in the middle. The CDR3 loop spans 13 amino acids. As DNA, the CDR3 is TGTGCCAGCCAACGGGGGAGGAACACTGAAGCTTTCTTT. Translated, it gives CASQRGRNTEAFF.

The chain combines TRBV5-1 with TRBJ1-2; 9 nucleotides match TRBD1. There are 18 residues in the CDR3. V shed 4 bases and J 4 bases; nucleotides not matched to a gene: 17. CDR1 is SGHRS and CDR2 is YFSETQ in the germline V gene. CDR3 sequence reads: CASSHTPIGQGNPYGYTF. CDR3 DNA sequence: TGCGCCAGCAGCCACACACCCATAGGACAGGGGAACCCCTATGGCTACACCTTC.

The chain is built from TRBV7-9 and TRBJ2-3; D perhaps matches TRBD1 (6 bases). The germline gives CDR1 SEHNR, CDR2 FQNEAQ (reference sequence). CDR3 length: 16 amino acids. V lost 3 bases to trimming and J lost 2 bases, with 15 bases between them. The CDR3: CASSFQQGGSTDTQYF. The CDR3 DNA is TGTGCCAGCAGCTTCCAACAAGGGGGTTCCACAGATACGCAGTATTTT.

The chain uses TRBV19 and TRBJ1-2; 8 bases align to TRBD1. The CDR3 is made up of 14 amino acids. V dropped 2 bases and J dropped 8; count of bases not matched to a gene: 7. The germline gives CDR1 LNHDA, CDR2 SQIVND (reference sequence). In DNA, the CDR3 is TGTGCCAGTAGTATACTGACAGGGGACGAGGGCTACACCTTC. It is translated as CASSILTGDEGYTF.

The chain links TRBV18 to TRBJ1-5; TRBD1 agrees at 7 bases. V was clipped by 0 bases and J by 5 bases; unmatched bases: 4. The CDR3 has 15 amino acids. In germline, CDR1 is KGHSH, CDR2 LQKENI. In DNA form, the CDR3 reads TGTGCCAGCTCACCACCCACAGGGGACGATCAGCCCCAGCATTTT. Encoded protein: CASSPPTGDDQPQHF.

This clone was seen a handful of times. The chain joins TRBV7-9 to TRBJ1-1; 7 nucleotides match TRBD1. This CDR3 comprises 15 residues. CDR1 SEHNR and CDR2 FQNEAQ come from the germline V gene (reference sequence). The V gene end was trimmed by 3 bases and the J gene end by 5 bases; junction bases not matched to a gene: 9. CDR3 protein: CASSFLGDRGTEAFF. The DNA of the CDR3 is TGTGCCAGCAGCTTTCTGGGGGACAGAGGTACTGAAGCTTTCTTT.

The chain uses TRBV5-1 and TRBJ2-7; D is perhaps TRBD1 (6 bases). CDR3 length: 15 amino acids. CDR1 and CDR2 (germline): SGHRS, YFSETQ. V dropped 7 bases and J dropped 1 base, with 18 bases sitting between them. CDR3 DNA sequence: TGCGCCAGCTCCCGGAAGGACAGCCGATCCTACGAGCAGTACTTC. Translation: CASSRKDSRSYEQYF.

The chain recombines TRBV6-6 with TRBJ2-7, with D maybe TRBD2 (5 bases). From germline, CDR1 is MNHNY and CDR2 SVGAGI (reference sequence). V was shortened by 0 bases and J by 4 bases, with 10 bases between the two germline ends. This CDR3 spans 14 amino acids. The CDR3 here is CASSYSGSLYEQYF. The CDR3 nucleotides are TGTGCCAGCAGTTACTCGGGGAGCCTTTACGAGCAGTACTTC.

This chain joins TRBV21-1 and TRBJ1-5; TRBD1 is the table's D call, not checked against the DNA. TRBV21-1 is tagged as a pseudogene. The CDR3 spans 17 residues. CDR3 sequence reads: CASSKARTGDSNQPQHF. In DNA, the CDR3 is TGTGCCAGCAGCAAAGCTAGGACAGGGGACAGCAATCAGCCCCAGCATTTT.

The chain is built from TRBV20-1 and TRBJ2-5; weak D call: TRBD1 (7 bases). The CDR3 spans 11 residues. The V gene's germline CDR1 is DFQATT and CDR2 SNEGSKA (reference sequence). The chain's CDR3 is CGGTAQETQYF. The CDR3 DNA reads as TGCGGCGGGACAGCGCAAGAGACCCAGTACTTC.

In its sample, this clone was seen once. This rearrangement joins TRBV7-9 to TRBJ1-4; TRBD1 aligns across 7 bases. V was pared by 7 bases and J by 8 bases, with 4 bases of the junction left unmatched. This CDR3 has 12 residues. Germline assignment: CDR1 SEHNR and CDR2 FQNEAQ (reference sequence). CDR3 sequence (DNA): TGTGCCAGCAAGGGGGCGGTCGAAAAACTGTTTTTT. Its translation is CASKGAVEKLFF.

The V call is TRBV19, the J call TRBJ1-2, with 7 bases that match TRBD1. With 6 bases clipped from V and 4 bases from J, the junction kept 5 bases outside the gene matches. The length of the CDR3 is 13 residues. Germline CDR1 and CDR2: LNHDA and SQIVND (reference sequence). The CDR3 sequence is CASSQTGFYGYTF. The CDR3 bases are TGTGCCAGTAGCCAGACAGGGTTCTATGGCTACACCTTC.

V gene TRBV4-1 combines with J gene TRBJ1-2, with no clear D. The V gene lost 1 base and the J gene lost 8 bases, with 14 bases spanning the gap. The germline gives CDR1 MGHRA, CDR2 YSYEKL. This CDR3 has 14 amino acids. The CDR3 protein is CASSQGTRDRGYTF. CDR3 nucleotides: TGCGCCAGCAGCCAAGGAACGAGGGATAGAGGCTACACCTTC.